Detailed here is one TCR beta chain. Its recognized antigen is unknown. The sample holds no much larger clone one base away, and base qualities are not on file. These data are taken from a study of CD8 T cells in Susac syndrome (dated by TCRdb to the late 2010s). The study in broad terms: Of the Susac syndrome patients who were sequenced, about 6 had clinically active disease and roughly 8 were in clinical remission. At blood withdrawal, Susac syndrome patients were either therapy-naive, taking corticosteroids (in some cases with IVIg as well), or taking IVIg alone. Repertoire sequencing was used to test whether CD8+ T cell activation and differentiation in Susac syndrome was antigen driven.

Overall study results and their limits: The CD4+ T cell repertoire of patients with Susac syndrome showed no detectable clonal expansion. The number of individuals in the TCR sequencing and HLA analysis was recognized as being relatively small.

Peripheral blood CD8+ and CD4+ T cells from healthy donors, Susac syndrome patients and multiple sclerosis patients were profiled by high-throughput TCR beta sequencing. Susac syndrome patients met recently defined diagnostic criteria for definite or probable disease. CD8+ TEMRA cells were enriched by FACS, while bulk CD8+ and CD4+ T cells were purified by magnetic negative isolation. Blood was collected in EDTA tubes and processed within 24 hours, with PBMCs isolated through density gradient centrifugation. PBMCs intended for TCR sequencing were frozen in liquid nitrogen and were later thawed in a 37 degrees C water bath. The sorted or isolated CD4+, CD8+ and CD8+ TEMRA cells had a purity of 90% or higher. Trimming removed 0 bases from V and 6 bases from J; the gene matches leave 6 bases unexplained. Reading the germline V gene (reference sequence) gives CDR1 SEHNR and CDR2 FQNEAQ. From the cysteine through the phenylalanine, the CDR3 covers 16 amino acids. Only the CDR3 DNA stays, 48 bases, in frame from base 1.

RNA was extracted with the RNeasy kit and roughly 0.45 to 1 ug was reverse transcribed using random hexamers. TCR beta CDR3 regions were amplified with the immunoSEQ multiplex PCR assay covering 54 Vbeta and 13 Jbeta segments. To correct PCR amplification bias, a synthetic template baseline was used for both primer optimization and computational correction. The source study handled its data this way. Reads were annotated to V, D and J genes according to IMGT and were analyzed with immunoSEQ Analyzer, with only productive sequences retained. Clonality was calculated as one minus the Shannon entropy normalized by log2 of the number of productive unique sequences. Public and private clones were assessed among the 100 most prevalent clones of each patient and control. A clone was defined as Susac-specific if it was absent from the healthy and MS cohorts, from some 1,100 published viral clones and from other ImmuneACCESS disease sequences. TCRdb reprocessed the public reads (quality trimming at Q25 with fastp, clone calling with MiXCR) and kept in-frame beta chains. Every entry covers one CDR3 protein and lists the most common genes and DNA from its rows. The V and J calls shown here were made by TCRdb, not taken from the authors' results. The sample table shows a few hundred thousand distinct CDR3 sequences, and 94% are seen once. Over 0.15% of the sample comes from the top ten.

This clonotype originated in a human donor with Susac syndrome. The sequence links TRBV7-9 to TRBJ2-3, with 10 bases aligning to TRBD2. Sample: CD4+ T cells from PBMCs. The DNA sequence is as follows: TGTGCCAGCAGCTTAGCCGGAAAGCGGGGGGGTGATACGCAGTATTTT. Its coded protein is CASSLAGKRGGDTQYF.